These 25 T cell receptor beta chains were sequenced from one sample in a study of blood T cells in healthy people across ages. Sample-barcoded 5' priming and a J-beta primer mix drove a second PCR of roughly 7 to 11 cycles. Using its own MiXCR run on the 5' RACE reads, TCRdb lists one record per CDR3 protein. The sample carries approximately 1.5 million distinct CDR3 sequences, approximately 32% recorded once. The sample consisted of blood. These receptors all stem from a woman between 25 and 40 years old in good health.

This clonotype was recorded a few times. The chain couples TRBV6-1 to TRBJ2-7, with a possible D match to TRBD1 (5 bases). Trimming cost V 3 bases and J 9 bases, with 18 bases left between them. This CDR3 has 14 residues. Germline V gives CDR1 MNHNS, CDR2 SASEGT. The CDR3 sequence: CASSDKGITSGQYF. The CDR3 DNA follows: TGTGCCAGCAGTGACAAGGGGATCACATCCGGGCAGTACTTC.

This clonotype was counted a few times. CDR3 sequence (DNA): TGTGCCACCAGTGATCTTAGCGGGCCTAGCTCCTACAATGAGCAGTTCTTC. Translation: CATSDLSGPSSYNEQFF. V usage is TRBV24-1 and J usage is TRBJ2-1; 7 nucleotides line up with TRBD2. Germline V lookup: CDR1 KGHDR, CDR2 SFDVKD. This CDR3 spans 17 amino acids. V shed 3 bases, J shed 0 bases, and the junction held 7 bases outside the gene matches.

V usage is TRBV5-1 and J usage is TRBJ2-6, with D uncertain. The CDR3 spans 18 residues. Germline CDR1 is SGHRS and CDR2 is YFSETQ. Trimming took 0 bases from V and 0 from J, leaving 13 bases between them. The CDR3 here is CASSLGWEEISGANVLTF. In DNA, the CDR3 is TGCGCCAGCAGCTTGGGTTGGGAAGAGATCTCTGGGGCCAACGTCCTGACTTTC.

This chain connects TRBV7-2 to TRBJ2-5; 14 nucleotides line up with TRBD2. The CDR3 is 14 residues long. Germline V CDR1 and CDR2: SGHTA, FQGNSA. V lost 6 bases to trimming and J lost 8 bases; unmatched junction nucleotides: 5. The CDR3 here is CASSHGTSGGTQYF. The DNA of the CDR3 is TGTGCCAGCAGTCACGGGACTAGCGGGGGAACCCAGTACTTC.

In its sample, this clonotype was seen a few times. The chain carries TRBV15 and TRBJ2-5, with 8 bases that match TRBD2. Per germline, CDR1 LNHNV and CDR2 YYDKDF (reference sequence). The CDR3 runs to 15 residues. With 5 bases clipped from V and 9 bases from J, the junction kept 14 bases outside the gene matches. The CDR3 DNA reads as TGTGCCACCAGCGGGGAGATAGCGGGGAGACAGGCCCAGTACTTC. Translating it yields CATSGEIAGRQAQYF.

The rearrangement links TRBV7-8 to TRBJ2-1, with D maybe TRBD1 (5 bases). V gave up 1 base and J gave up 2 bases, with 12 bases separating them. The V gene's germline CDR1 is SGHVS and CDR2 FQNEAQ. This CDR3 spans 16 amino acids. CDR3 sequence (DNA): TGTGCCAGCAGCTTAGAAGCCAGGGCAACCTACAATGAGCAGTTCTTC. Protein sequence: CASSLEARATYNEQFF.

This clonotype was picked up a small number of times. J is TRBJ2-7 and V is TRBV20-1, with D possibly being TRBD2 (7 bases). Germline lookup yields CDR1 DFQATT and CDR2 SNEGSKA (reference sequence). The CDR3 contains 13 residues. Trimming cost V 3 bases and J 3 bases, with 12 bases left between them. CDR3 region: CSASGGQNYEQYF. The CDR3, as DNA: TGCAGTGCTAGCGGGGGGCAAAACTACGAGCAGTACTTC.

The chain recombines TRBV20-1 with TRBJ1-1, with unresolved D. CDR3 size: 14 residues. Germline CDR1 reads DFQATT; CDR2 reads SNEGSKA (reference sequence). V was trimmed by 5 bases and J by 4 bases, leaving 17 bases between them. The CDR3 spells CSADGVAGGTEAFF. In nucleotides, the CDR3 is TGCAGTGCTGATGGTGTAGCGGGAGGCACTGAAGCTTTCTTT.

This clonotype was counted only a few times. V and J are TRBV5-1 and TRBJ2-7, with TRBD1 matching over 12 bases. J was trimmed by 6 bases and V by 4 bases; bases with no gene match: 5. Germline V gene data show CDR1 as SGHRS and CDR2 as YFSETQ. The CDR3 is 14 amino acids. The CDR3 loop reads CASSAGQGAGEQYF. The DNA for the CDR3 is TGCGCCAGCAGCGCGGGACAGGGGGCAGGCGAGCAGTACTTC.

The J gene is TRBJ2-3, the V gene TRBV9; no definite D call. The germline V and J ends were trimmed by 0 bases and 5 bases, with 4 bases remaining between them. In germline, CDR1 is SGDLS, CDR2 YYNGEE. The CDR3 runs to 12 residues. CDR3 nucleotides: TGTGCCAGCAGCGTAGATATAGATACGCAGTATTTT. Protein sequence: CASSVDIDTQYF. The full variable domain, its missing parts supplied by reference TRBV9 and TRBJ2-3, is DSGVTQTPKHLITATGQRVTLRCSPRSGDLSVYWYQQSLDQGLQFLIQYYNGEERAKGNILERFSAQQFPDLHSELNLSSLELGDSALYFCASSVDIDTQYFGPGTRLTVL.

J is TRBJ2-2 and V is TRBV20-1; D is perhaps TRBD2 (5 bases). The germline V gene encodes CDR1 DFQATT and CDR2 SNEGSKA (reference sequence). Trimming cost V 2 bases and J 2 bases, with 9 bases left between them. This CDR3 is 14 amino acids long. The CDR3 loop reads CSARLTTNTGELFF. In DNA, the CDR3 is TGCAGTGCTAGATTGACTACCAACACCGGGGAGCTGTTTTTT.

This clonotype has only a few counts. Mismatch with germline at one junction end may stem from a read error. The chain combines TRBV6-5 with TRBJ2-3; tentative D call: TRBD1 (5 bases). CDR1 and CDR2 from the germline V gene are MNHEY and SVGAGI. This CDR3 is built from 15 residues. The CDR3 coding sequence is TGTGCCTGCAGTTACCCAGGGTGGTGGCCAGATACGCAGTATTTT. It translates to CACSYPGWWPDTQYF.

This clonotype was counted only a few times. This chain joins TRBV5-1 and TRBJ2-7, with TRBD2 identical over 8 bases. Germline-derived CDR1 and CDR2 are SGHRS and YFSETQ. The CDR3 loop spans 16 amino acids. V was clipped by 0 bases and J by 2 bases; unmatched bases: 7. CDR3 nucleotides: TGCGCCAGCAGCTTGGTCCCTAGCGGGCCAGCCTACGAGCAGTACTTC. Translation: CASSLVPSGPAYEQYF.

The genes are TRBV7-6 and TRBJ1-2, with D tentatively TRBD1 (5 bases). Germline V CDR1 and CDR2: SGHVS, FNYEAQ. V lost 0 bases and J 3 bases, leaving 11 bases between the germline ends. This CDR3 has 15 residues. CDR3 sequence (DNA): TGTGCCAGCAGCTTAGCCGGAGGGGCGGACTATGGCTACACCTTC. Translating it yields CASSLAGGADYGYTF.

This clonotype was observed a handful of times. The gene calls are TRBV29-1 and TRBJ2-5; the match to TRBD2 covers 12 bases. This CDR3 is 12 amino acids long. The trim removed 7 bases at V and 3 bases at J, leaving 0 bases unmatched. CDR1 and CDR2 from the germline V gene are SQVTM and ANQGSEA. This CDR3 reads CSGTSGEETQYF. For the CDR3, the DNA is TGCAGCGGGACTAGCGGGGAAGAGACCCAGTACTTC.

This clonotype appeared many times. The V and J genes are TRBV7-7 and TRBJ2-7; 8 positions match TRBD1. The CDR3 sequence is 13 residues long. V lost 8 bases and J lost 3; bases outside the gene matches: 6. Germline-derived CDR1 and CDR2 are SSHAT and FNYEAQ (reference sequence). The chain's CDR3 is CASSPGQDYEQYF. DNA of the CDR3: TGTGCCAGCTCCCCGGGACAGGACTACGAGCAGTACTTC.

In this sample, this clonotype turned up many times. This chain connects TRBV29-1 to TRBJ2-5; D perhaps matches TRBD1 (5 bases). Trimming left V 5 bases short and J 5 bases short, with 12 bases between. This CDR3 has 12 residues. CDR1 is SQVTM, CDR2 ANQGSEA, per germline. CDR3 bases: TGCAGCGTTTGTACAGGAGCCGAGACCCAGTACTTC. Its translation: CSVCTGAETQYF.

V is TRBV20-1 and J is TRBJ1-2, with D possibly TRBD1 on 5 matching bases. CDR3 length equals 13 residues. V dropped 1 base and J dropped 7 bases, with 13 bases sitting between them. Germline CDR1 DFQATT, CDR2 SNEGSKA (reference sequence). CDR3 sequence (DNA): TGCAGTGCTAGAGGGGGCGAGATCAGTGGCTACACCTTC. Residues: CSARGGEISGYTF.

This clonotype has only a few counts. The V call is TRBV5-4, the J call TRBJ2-7; possible D gene TRBD1, 5 bases. This CDR3 contains 13 residues. Germline CDR1 is SGHNT and CDR2 is YYREEE (reference sequence). V lost 9 bases and J lost 5, with 18 bases in between. Written as DNA, the CDR3 is TGTGCCACCGAAATCACAGGTCGCAACGAGCAGTACTTC. Its translation: CATEITGRNEQYF.

The V and J genes are TRBV5-5 and TRBJ1-1; no reliable D call. CDR3 length equals 14 residues. The germline gives CDR1 SGHKS, CDR2 YYEKEE (reference sequence). V was trimmed by 3 bases and J by 3 bases, leaving 12 bases between them. CDR3 in amino acids: CASSSELRDTEAFF. As DNA, the CDR3 is TGTGCCAGCAGCTCCGAACTTCGGGACACTGAAGCTTTCTTT.

This clonotype was observed a few times. V and J are TRBV20-1 and TRBJ2-7; TRBD2 agrees at 7 bases. CDR3 length equals 15 residues. J lost 0 bases, V lost 0 bases, and 5 bases had no gene match. CDR1 is DFQATT, CDR2 SNEGSKA, per germline (reference sequence). CDR3 DNA: TGCAGTGCTAGAGATCCTAGCGGCAACTCCTACGAGCAGTACTTC. It specifies CSARDPSGNSYEQYF.

This clonotype has a handful of counts. The chain joins TRBV5-6 to TRBJ1-2, with D perhaps matching TRBD1 (5 bases). The germline V gene encodes CDR1 SGHDT and CDR2 YYEEEE. V was pared by 7 bases and J by 3 bases, with 25 bases between. The CDR3 sequence is 17 residues long. The CDR3 here is CASASQRPGSYDYGYTF. CDR3 DNA sequence: TGTGCCAGCGCCTCTCAAAGACCAGGGAGTTACGACTATGGCTACACCTTC.

As to this clonotype: The germline gene is not matched at one end of the junction; a read error may be the cause. The DNA of the CDR3 is TGTGCCAGCAGCTTTTCGAGTAATCCACCCCTCCACTTT. This sequence encodes CASSFSSNPPLHF. The chain carries TRBV5-5 and TRBJ1-6; D call uncertain. This CDR3 is built from 13 residues. Germline V gene data show CDR1 as SGHKS and CDR2 as YYEKEE (reference sequence).

The rearrangement joins TRBV18 to TRBJ2-1; 9 nucleotides align to TRBD1. Germline trimming cut 8 bases from V and 5 bases from J; bases unmatched to any gene: 10. This CDR3 is 15 amino acids long. CDR1 is KGHSH and CDR2 is LQKENI in the germline V gene. CDR3 sequence: CASTPGTGSDNEQFF. In DNA form, the CDR3 reads TGTGCCAGCACCCCGGGGACAGGGTCTGACAATGAGCAGTTCTTC. The full variable domain, in which reference TRBV18 and TRBJ2-1 provide the parts outside the CDR3, is NAGVMQNPRHLVRRRGQEARLRCSPMKGHSHVYWYRQLPEEGLKFMVYLQKENIIDESGMPKERFSAEFPKEGPSILRIQQVVRGDSAAYFCASTPGTGSDNEQFFGPGTRLTVL.

This clonotype showed up just once. The chain recombines TRBV11-2 with TRBJ1-4; 10 bases fit TRBD1. Germline V gene data show CDR1 as SGHAT and CDR2 as FQNNGV. After removal of 5 bases from V and 0 bases from J, the junction contained 6 bases not matched to a gene. The CDR3 is 17 amino acids. CDR3 DNA: TGTGCCAGCAGCGGACAGGGGGGGAAGACAACTAATGAAAAACTGTTTTTT. This sequence encodes CASSGQGGKTTNEKLFF.